This T cell receptor beta chain derives from a study of blood T cell repertoires in COVID-19. At the level of the study: T cells, B-cell-depleted T cells, or PBMCs provided the cDNA or gDNA that served as material.

Germline V CDR1 and CDR2: SEHNR, FQNEAQ (reference sequence). The CDR3 has 15 residues. V lost 5 bases and J 2 bases, leaving 13 bases between the germline ends. Original handling: Scientists estimated how many nucleated cells there were by amplifying reference gene primers. Libraries were prepared by immunoSEQ multiplex PCR; TCRdb keeps only in-frame clonotypes and omits some of them. For V, J and clone size, that table is used; D and trimming come from the DNA. Of over 120,000 clones in the sample, approximately 89% were seen once. The source material was peripheral blood. This chain joins TRBV7-9 and TRBJ1-5, with D uncertain. The clonotype originates from a human donor in a cohort sampled during active COVID-19. The CDR3 protein is CASSRGGGGNQPQHF. CDR3 DNA: TGTGCCAGCAGCCGTGGCGGCGGGGGCAATCAGCCCCAGCATTTT.